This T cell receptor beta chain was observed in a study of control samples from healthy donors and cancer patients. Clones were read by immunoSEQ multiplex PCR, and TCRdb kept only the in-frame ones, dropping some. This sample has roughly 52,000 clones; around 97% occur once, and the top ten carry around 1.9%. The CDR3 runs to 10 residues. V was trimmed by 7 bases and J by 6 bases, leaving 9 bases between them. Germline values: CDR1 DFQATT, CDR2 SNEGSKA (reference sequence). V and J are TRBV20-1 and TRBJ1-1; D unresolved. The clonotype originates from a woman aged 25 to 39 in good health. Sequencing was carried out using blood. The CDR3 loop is CSGGVPEAFF. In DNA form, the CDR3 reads TGCAGTGGGGGAGTCCCTGAAGCTTTCTTT.